This T cell receptor (beta chain) is drawn from a study of T cell responses to AZD1222 COVID-19 vaccine. General study points: The study found vaccine-associated CD4 TCRs spanning spike, dominant at 160-218 and 743-854.

On this clone itself: Its antigen is unidentified.

Method: immunoSEQ multiplex PCR; TCRdb's copy keeps in-frame clones and lacks some. Altogether about 150,000 clones are present, more than 75% being singletons, with the ten largest covering roughly a tenth. V lost 6 bases and J lost 2, with 14 bases in between. From germline, CDR1 is MNHEY and CDR2 SMNVEV (reference sequence). This CDR3 is 15 amino acids long. The chain links TRBV27 to TRBJ2-4, with TRBD2 as a possible D gene (6 bases). Source: peripheral blood, taken 28 days after the second AZD1222 dose. The clonotype was recovered from an adult who received the AZD1222 COVID-19 vaccine. CDR3 amino acids: CASSSLGLTKNIQYF. The CDR3 DNA sequence: TGTGCCAGCAGCTCACTGGGACTCACCAAAAACATTCAGTACTTC.